This is a list of T cell receptor beta chains from one sample in a study of T cells after yellow fever vaccination. TCRdb recomputed calls from the 5' RACE reads with MiXCR, one row per CDR3 protein. Of 450,000 to 600,000 distinct CDR3 sequences in the sample, less than 20% were seen once. The sequences come from PBMCs, collected 4 to 5 days after the first yellow fever vaccination. These receptors were taken from a man between 18 and 35 years old who received the YFV17D yellow fever vaccine. The CDR3 runs from the conserved cysteine through the conserved F or W. The order of the fields is V gene, D gene, clone size, CDR3 protein. D genes are given only for firm matches. The size field is filled for only some rows; it gives once, few, many or a size class.

TRBV20-1,TRBD2,few,CSARVAGGIVEQFF
TRBV10-1,-,many,CASSRDLQETQYF
TRBV5-5,-,many,CASSWHFMNTEAFF
TRBV19,-,-,CASSRWERETQYF
TRBV4-1,-,many,CASSQPTENTEAFF
TRBV6-5,-,few,CASSSVGVISPQHF
TRBV7-9,-,-,CASSTRLVGYNEQFF
TRBV5-8,-,-,CASSSGWLGNQPQHF
TRBV12-3/TRBV12-4,-,-,CASSLGGGEQFF
TRBV6-5,-,-,CATLGGNTEAFF
TRBV6-1,-,many,CASSLIGRKRTGELFF
TRBV7-9,-,few,CASTPGAAMNTEAFF
TRBV7-9,-,-,CASRNQGFPNTGELFF
TRBV25-1,-,few,CASSEWGQGSGYTF
TRBV19,-,-,CATASGQQETQYF
TRBV4-2,-,-,CASSRSSSAGETQYF
TRBV19,-,-,CASSRDNLPSGANVLTF
TRBV12-3/TRBV12-4,-,-,CASFGGGESYNEQFF
TRBV20-1,TRBD2,-,CSAARTSGTGEQYF
TRBV6-5,-,-,CASSYLLEGHEQFF
TRBV19,-,few,CASKPRNTGELFF
TRBV2,-,few,CASSEEGGYTGELFF
TRBV7-2,-,few,CASSSGGLANEKLFF
TRBV5-1,-,many,CASSAGWSGNGKLFF
TRBV6-1,-,-,CASSRTLLGGNNSPLHF
TRBV9,-,few,CASSVGIAEETQYF
TRBV18,-,-,CASSPSGPLSNQPQHF
TRBV7-2,-,-,CASRKPGTRTGYTF
TRBV6-2/TRBV6-3,-,few,CASRRDRPVYEQYF
TRBV5-1,-,-,CASRPGTPRKETQYF
TRBV19,-,-,CASTERYSNQPQHF
TRBV6-5,-,-,CASSYSSGSRPQHF
TRBV5-1,-,few,CASSLEGFPQYF
TRBV5-1,TRBD1,few,CASSFDGTGAVDTQYF
TRBV5-1,-,few,CASSLVGGWGNTIYF
TRBV7-2,-,-,CASSFTRSNEQFF
TRBV7-8,TRBD1,many,CASSYAGGYTGELFF
TRBV7-9,-,few,CASSLVAVVNTGELFF
TRBV11-2,TRBD1,few,CASSSGAGQGTDTQYF
TRBV20-1,TRBD1,few,CSAVQGIFPPGELFF
TRBV20-1,TRBD2,many,CRAGPPSTDTQYF
TRBV12-3/TRBV12-4,-,few,CASRLDTQYF
TRBV7-9,TRBD1,few,CASSLTGKRDTQYF
TRBV29-1,TRBD2,few,CSVEPSGGYEQYF
TRBV24-1,-,few,CATQSSSQETQYF
TRBV29-1,-,-,CSVVQGYEQYF
TRBV6-2/TRBV6-3,-,-,CAGQQGTHTEAFF
TRBV10-3,-,-,CAISESTRAYGYTF
TRBV10-3,TRBD1,-,CAISPQGEGLTGELFF
TRBV5-1,TRBD1,few,CASSPTGGGNQPQHF
TRBV7-2,-,-,CASSPQQGFNSPLHF
TRBV7-9,-,few,CASSLYGKNTEAFF
TRBV3-1,-,-,CASSPRDGATLGLFF